The clone carrying this T cell receptor beta chain has ten or more counts. V lost 7 bases and J 2 bases, leaving 10 bases between the germline ends. Germline lookup yields CDR1 SNHLY and CDR2 FYNNEI. The CDR3 has 13 amino acids. This entry comes from a study of spatial heterogeneity in lung cancer. Time point in this sample: blood at routine non-recurrence follow-up after resection. Material for sequencing was whole RNA from tumor, nontumor lung or frozen PBMC, left unsorted. Each molecule of TCR cDNA was tagged with one unique molecular identifier. TCRdb analysed the 5' RACE reads with MiXCR anew, one entry per CDR3 protein. The sample has about 52,000 distinct CDR3 sequences; more than 6.5% are singletons.

The TCR was taken from a female donor with early-stage non-small cell lung cancer. The sample in question was PBMCs, obtained at follow-up. The J gene is TRBJ2-3, the V gene TRBV2, with D unclear. The CDR3 DNA reads as TGTGCCAGCACCCCCGAAAACACAGATACGCAGTATTTT. Protein: CASTPENTDTQYF.